These T cell receptor beta chains were read from a single sample in a study of T cell changes during pregnancy in multiple sclerosis. Method: immunoSEQ multiplex PCR; TCRdb's copy keeps in-frame clones and lacks some. This sample has about 33,000 clones, with 80% to 95% found just once. Material for sequencing was PBMCs (not recorded whether the cells were cultured). The receptors here all came from a female donor with multiple sclerosis, enrolled in a pregnancy study. Both conserved end residues are part of each CDR3. Each record gives: J gene, V gene, CDR3 protein.

>TRBJ2-2|TRBV9
CASSVGGNGELFF
>TRBJ1-3|TRBV30
CAWSGGGTNSGNTIYF
>TRBJ2-1|TRBV27
CASSPLYLRGVLYNEQFF
>TRBJ2-7|TRBV10-1
CASVGTGESYEQYF
>TRBJ2-5|TRBV27
CASSTTMARGTQYF
>TRBJ2-1|TRBV9
CASSEAGLLLHNEQFF
>TRBJ1-1|TRBV2
CASRLGGGERKTEAFF
>TRBJ2-1|TRBV6-6
CASSSLAGGLNEQFF
>TRBJ2-7|TRBV27
CASSLQGASYEQYF
>TRBJ1-1|TRBV19
CASSPRASNTEAFF
>TRBJ1-2|TRBV28
CASSPGQVPGYTF
>TRBJ1-1|TRBV29-1
CSVGWDSLMNTEAFF
>TRBJ1-3|TRBV30
CAWTSGGNTIYF
>TRBJ1-2|TRBV28
CASSFGLDGYTF
>TRBJ1-2|TRBV7-9
CASSLMEPNYGYTF